This T cell receptor beta chain was recovered during a study of blood T cell repertoires in COVID-19. Turning to the study itself: Material from acute and convalescent COVID-19 was sourced from the United States, Italy and Spain.

Per the original methods: Amplification with reference gene primers provided the estimates of nucleated cell counts. Some clones are missing from TCRdb's copy, which holds only in-frame ones; the method was immunoSEQ multiplex PCR. The V and J calls and the clone size are those of that table, but D and trimming were determined from the DNA. The sample has around 190,000 clones; around 80% are singletons. Material for sequencing was peripheral blood. The source is a man between 60 and 75 years old with acute or convalescent COVID-19.

The chain's CDR3 is CASSLSVVETQYF. The CDR3 coding sequence is TGTGCCAGCAGTTTGTCTGTAGTAGAGACCCAGTACTTC. The chain couples TRBV27 to TRBJ2-5; D unresolved. Trimming took 3 bases from V and 4 from J, leaving 9 bases between them. This CDR3 contains 13 residues. Germline CDR1 reads MNHEY; CDR2 reads SMNVEV (reference sequence).